These T cell receptor beta chains were read from a single sample in a study of spatial heterogeneity in lung cancer. TCRdb reprocessed the 5' RACE reads via MiXCR and lists one record per CDR3 protein. The repertoire holds some 41,000 distinct CDR3 sequences, with over 9.5% as singletons. The sequencing used PBMCs, collected at follow-up. The origin of the receptors is a female donor with early-stage non-small cell lung cancer. CDR3s include the opening cysteine and the closing phenylalanine or tryptophan. D genes are given only for firm matches. Size is omitted from some rows. Given values are once, few, many or a class for expanded clones.

D,V,size,J,DNA,CDR3
NA,TRBV2,few,TRBJ1-5,TGTGCCAGCAGTGTCCAGGTTCCCCAGCCCCAGCATTTT,CASSVQVPQPQHF
NA,TRBV2,few,TRBJ2-1,TGTGCCAGCAGTGTTAAGACAGGAGACAATGAGCAGTTCTTC,CASSVKTGDNEQFF
NA,TRBV6-5,few,TRBJ2-3,TGTGCCAGCAGTTACTCGCGAGGCGGAGATACGCAGTATTTT,CASSYSRGGDTQYF
TRBD1,TRBV7-9,NA,TRBJ1-1,TGTGCCAGCAGCATCCTTAGGGGGCTGGGCACTGAAGCTTTCTTT,CASSILRGLGTEAFF
TRBD1,TRBV4-3,NA,TRBJ2-3,TGCGCCAGCAGCCCCAAGCCCTCCGGGACAGGCATTAGCACAGATACGCAGTATTTT,CASSPKPSGTGISTDTQYF
TRBD1,TRBV20-1,many,TRBJ2-7,TGCAGTGCTATCGGACCACAGGGGATCCCCTACGAGCAGTACTTC,CSAIGPQGIPYEQYF
NA,TRBV20-1,many,TRBJ1-1,TGCAGTGCCCCCCGGGGAGCCACTGAAGCTTTCTTT,CSAPRGATEAFF
NA,TRBV12-3/TRBV12-4,NA,TRBJ2-3,TGTGCCAGCAGTTTAGCAGGGCAGTCAGATACGCAGTATTTT,CASSLAGQSDTQYF
TRBD1,TRBV3-1,few,TRBJ1-6,TGTGCCAGCAGCCAACGACAGGGGGTATCACCCCTCCACTTT,CASSQRQGVSPLHF
NA,TRBV7-9,NA,TRBJ1-2,TGTGCCAGCAGCCTGCTCAGGGGTCACGGCTACACCTTC,CASSLLRGHGYTF
NA,TRBV30,few,TRBJ2-3,TGTGCCTGGGGGCCGGGGGCTAGCACAGATACGCAGTATTTT,CAWGPGASTDTQYF
NA,TRBV7-8,many,TRBJ2-7,TGTGCCAGCAGCTTAGCTCGCATCTTGGTACGCGAGCAGTACTTC,CASSLARILVREQYF
NA,TRBV7-6,many,TRBJ2-7,TGTGCCAGCAGCCACGACAGGAGCTCCTACGAGCAGTACTTC,CASSHDRSSYEQYF
TRBD1,TRBV10-3,many,TRBJ1-5,TGTGCCACACGAGGGACAGGGGATGACAATCAGCCCCAGCATTTT,CATRGTGDDNQPQHF
TRBD1,TRBV4-3,few,TRBJ2-4,TGCGCCAGCAGCCAAGATTTGGTGACAGGGGCCAAAAACATTCAGTACTTC,CASSQDLVTGAKNIQYF
NA,TRBV7-2,few,TRBJ1-6,TGTGCCAGCAGCTATCCGGGTTATGGGGGTAATTCACCCCTCCACTTT,CASSYPGYGGNSPLHF
NA,TRBV12-3/TRBV12-4,many,TRBJ2-7,TGTGCCAGCAGTCCTTATGAGGGGACCTACGAGCAGTACTTC,CASSPYEGTYEQYF
TRBD2,TRBV10-3,NA,TRBJ2-5,TGTGCCATCAGTGGGACTAGCGGGGGCCAAGAGACCCAGTACTTC,CAISGTSGGQETQYF
NA,TRBV7-2,NA,TRBJ1-4,TGTGCCAGCAGCTCGGGTGGGCAGAGTAATGAAAAACTGTTTTTT,CASSSGGQSNEKLFF
NA,TRBV7-2,medium-sized,TRBJ2-5,TGTGCCAGCAGCTTAGTGGGGGGCCAAGAGACCCAGTACTTC,CASSLVGGQETQYF
NA,TRBV18,many,TRBJ2-3,TGTGCCAGCTCACCCTTCCGGACTACCACAGATACGCAGTATTTT,CASSPFRTTTDTQYF
NA,TRBV7-9,NA,TRBJ2-1,TGTGCCAGCAGCTTAGGTTTTGCCCAATACAATGAGCAGTTCTTC,CASSLGFAQYNEQFF
TRBD1,TRBV29-1,many,TRBJ1-1,TGCAGCGGCCGGGACAGTAACACTGAAGCTTTCTTT,CSGRDSNTEAFF
TRBD1,TRBV28,many,TRBJ1-2,TGTGCCAGCAGCCCGGGACAGGGGATCTATGGCTACACCTTC,CASSPGQGIYGYTF
NA,TRBV12-3/TRBV12-4,NA,TRBJ2-4,TGTGCCAGCAGTTTAATGGGTCCCGAAAACATTCAGTACTTC,CASSLMGPENIQYF
NA,TRBV23-1,NA,TRBJ2-7,TGCGCCAGCAGTCGGGAAGGCTCCTACGAGCAGTACTTC,CASSREGSYEQYF
TRBD1,TRBV7-2,many,TRBJ2-5,TGTGCCAGCAGCTCGGGACAGATTCAAGAGACCCAGTACTTC,CASSSGQIQETQYF